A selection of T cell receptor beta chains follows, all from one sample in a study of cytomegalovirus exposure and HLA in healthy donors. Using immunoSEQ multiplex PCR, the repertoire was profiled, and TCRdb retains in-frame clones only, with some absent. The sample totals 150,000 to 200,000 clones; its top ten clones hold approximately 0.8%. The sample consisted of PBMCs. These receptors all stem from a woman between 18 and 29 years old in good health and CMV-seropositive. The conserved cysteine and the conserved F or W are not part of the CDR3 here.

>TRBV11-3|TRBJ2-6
ASSLDPGAGANVLT
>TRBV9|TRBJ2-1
ASSPTGAYNEQF
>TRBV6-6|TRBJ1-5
ASRPDSNSNQPQH
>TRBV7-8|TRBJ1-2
ASSPGHNYGYT
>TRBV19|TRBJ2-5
ASSIEFAVEAQY
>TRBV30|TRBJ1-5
AWSVGADNQPQH
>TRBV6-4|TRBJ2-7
ASAPSGGAYEQY
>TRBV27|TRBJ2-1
ASSYGGRGNEQF
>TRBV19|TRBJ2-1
ASSIEAGQFNEQF
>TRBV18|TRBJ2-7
ASSLSYRGNEQY
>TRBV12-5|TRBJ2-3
ASGPSGPVDTQY
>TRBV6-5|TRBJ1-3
ASSYGVTGGGNTIY
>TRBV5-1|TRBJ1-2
ASSPDRGDYGYT
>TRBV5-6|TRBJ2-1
ASSDRGLSEQF
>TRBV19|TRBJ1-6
ASRPGQPGPLH
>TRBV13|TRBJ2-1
ASSFSDGSSYNEQF
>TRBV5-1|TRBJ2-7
ASSLGQATYEQY
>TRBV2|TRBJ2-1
ASMTAGLIRGEQF
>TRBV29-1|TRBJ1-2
SAPVRTGGGEDSASGYT
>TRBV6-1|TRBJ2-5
ASRWTSGSGETQY
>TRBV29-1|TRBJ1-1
SVLAGPSEAF
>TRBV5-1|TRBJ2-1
ASSLAGQGGVDEQF
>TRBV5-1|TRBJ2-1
ASSLGTSGSDEQF
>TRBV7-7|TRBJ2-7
ASSQFKQY
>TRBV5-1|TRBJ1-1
ASSLQGHNTEAF
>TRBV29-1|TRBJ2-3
SVPKGPDTQY
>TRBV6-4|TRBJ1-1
ASSEGANTEAF
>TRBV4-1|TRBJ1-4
ASSLTDRTNEKLF